This TCR beta chain was sequenced for a study of regulatory T cells in long-lasting Graves disease. TCR beta libraries were built with iRepertoire HTBI primers and Arm-PCR of CDR3 regions. Per the original methods: In the combined samples, 50 to 75 TRBV and 11 to 15 TRBJ segments were identified. TCRdb passed the multiplex PCR reads through MiXCR, listing each CDR3 protein once. It is TCRdb's table, rather than the study itself, that gives the V and J calls and clone size. The data hold under 300,000 distinct CDR3 sequences, with around 16% observed a single time. With respect to this clonotype: Its antigen remains unknown. Being one base from a much bigger clone, this may be a read error. The limits of the CDR3 on the DNA are not certain, so only TCRdb's listed CDR3 is given.

Study observations and caveats: Having few samples may have compromised the accuracy.

Noted time point: newly diagnosed GD, antithyroid drugs for less than 3 months. After RNA was extracted from PBMCs, the TCR library was made from it. The sequences come from peripheral blood mononuclear cells (PBMCs), collected at new diagnosis, from a patient treated with antithyroid drugs. This receptor was obtained from a female donor with Graves disease.

The CDR3 region is CALVASGNEQCF. The rearrangement links TRBV30 to TRBJ2-1; TRBD2, the table's D call, lacks a check against the DNA. Germline loops: CDR1 GTSNPN, CDR2 SVGIG (reference sequence). The CDR3 is 12 residues long, counting both termini.